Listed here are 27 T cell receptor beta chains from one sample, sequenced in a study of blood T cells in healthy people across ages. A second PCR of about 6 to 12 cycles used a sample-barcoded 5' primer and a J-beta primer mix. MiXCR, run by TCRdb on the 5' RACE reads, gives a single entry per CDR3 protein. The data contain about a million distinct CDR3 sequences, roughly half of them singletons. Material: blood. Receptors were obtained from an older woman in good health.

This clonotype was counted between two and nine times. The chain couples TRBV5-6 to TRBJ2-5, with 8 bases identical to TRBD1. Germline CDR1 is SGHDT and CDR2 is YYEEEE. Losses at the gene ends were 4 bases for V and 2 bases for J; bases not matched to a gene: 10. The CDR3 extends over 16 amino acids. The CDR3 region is CASSLGQGEGQETQYF. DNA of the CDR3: TGTGCCAGCAGCCTAGGACAGGGCGAGGGGCAAGAGACCCAGTACTTC.

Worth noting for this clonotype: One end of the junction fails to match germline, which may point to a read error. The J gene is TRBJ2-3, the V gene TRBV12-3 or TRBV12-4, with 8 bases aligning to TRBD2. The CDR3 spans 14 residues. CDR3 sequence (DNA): TGTGCCAGCAGTGTAGCGGGAAACACAGATACGCAGTATTTT. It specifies CASSVAGNTDTQYF.

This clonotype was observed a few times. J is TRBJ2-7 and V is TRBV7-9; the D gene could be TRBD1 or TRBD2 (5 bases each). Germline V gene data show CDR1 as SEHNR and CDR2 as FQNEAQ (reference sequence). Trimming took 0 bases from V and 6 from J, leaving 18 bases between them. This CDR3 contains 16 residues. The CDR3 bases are TGTGCCAGCAGCTTAGCGGGACCAGGACCCTTAGGCGAGCAGTACTTC. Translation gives CASSLAGPGPLGEQYF.

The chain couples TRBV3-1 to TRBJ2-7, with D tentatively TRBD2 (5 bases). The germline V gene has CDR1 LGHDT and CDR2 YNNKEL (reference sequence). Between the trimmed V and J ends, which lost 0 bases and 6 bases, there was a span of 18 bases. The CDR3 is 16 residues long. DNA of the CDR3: TGTGCCAGCAGCCAAGATTTTCCAGCGGAGACCTGCGAGCAGTACTTC. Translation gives CASSQDFPAETCEQYF.

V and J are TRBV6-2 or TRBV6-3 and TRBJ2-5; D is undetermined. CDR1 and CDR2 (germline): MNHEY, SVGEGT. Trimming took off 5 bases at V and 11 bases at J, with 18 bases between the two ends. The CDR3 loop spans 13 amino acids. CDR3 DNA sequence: TGTGCCAGCAGTCGAGTCGGGCCGATGTGGCAGTACTTC. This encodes CASSRVGPMWQYF.

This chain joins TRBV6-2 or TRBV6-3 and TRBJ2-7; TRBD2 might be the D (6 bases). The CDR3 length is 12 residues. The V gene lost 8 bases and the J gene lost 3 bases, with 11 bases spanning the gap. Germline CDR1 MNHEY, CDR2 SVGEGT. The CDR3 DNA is TGTGCCAGCCAAGATAGCGGCTACGAGCAGTACTTC. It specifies CASQDSGYEQYF.

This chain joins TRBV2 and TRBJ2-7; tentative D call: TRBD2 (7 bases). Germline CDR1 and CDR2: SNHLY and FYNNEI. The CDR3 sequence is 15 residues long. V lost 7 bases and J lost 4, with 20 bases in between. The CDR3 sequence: CASTSGWGGSYEQYF. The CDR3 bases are TGTGCCAGCACCTCCGGGTGGGGGGGCTCATACGAGCAGTACTTC.

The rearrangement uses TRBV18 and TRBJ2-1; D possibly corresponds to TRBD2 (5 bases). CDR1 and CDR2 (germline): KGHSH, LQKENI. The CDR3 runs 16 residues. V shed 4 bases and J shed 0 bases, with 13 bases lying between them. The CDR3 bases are TGTGCCAGCTCACGGGAGCGGAAGAGCTCCTACAATGAGCAGTTCTTC. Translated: CASSRERKSSYNEQFF.

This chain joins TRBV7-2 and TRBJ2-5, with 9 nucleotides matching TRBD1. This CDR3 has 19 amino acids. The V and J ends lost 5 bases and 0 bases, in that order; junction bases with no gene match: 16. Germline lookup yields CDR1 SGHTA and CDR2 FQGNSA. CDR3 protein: CASSRTGTGPRSYQETQYF. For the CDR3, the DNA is TGTGCCAGCAGCCGAACCGGGACAGGGCCCCGCTCGTACCAAGAGACCCAGTACTTC.

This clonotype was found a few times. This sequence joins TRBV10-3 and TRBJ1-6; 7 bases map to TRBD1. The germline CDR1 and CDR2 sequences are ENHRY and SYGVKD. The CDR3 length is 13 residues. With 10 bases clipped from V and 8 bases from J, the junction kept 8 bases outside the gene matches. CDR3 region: CATRGEADSPLHF. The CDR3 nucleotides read TGTGCCACCAGGGGGGAAGCGGATTCACCCCTCCACTTT.

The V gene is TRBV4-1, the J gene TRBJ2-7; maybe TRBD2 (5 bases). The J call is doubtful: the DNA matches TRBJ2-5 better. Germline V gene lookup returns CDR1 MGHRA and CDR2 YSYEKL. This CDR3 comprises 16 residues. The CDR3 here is CASSQSASLYQETQYF. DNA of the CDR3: TGCGCCAGCAGCCAAAGCGCTAGCCTGTACCAAGAGACCCAGTACTTC.

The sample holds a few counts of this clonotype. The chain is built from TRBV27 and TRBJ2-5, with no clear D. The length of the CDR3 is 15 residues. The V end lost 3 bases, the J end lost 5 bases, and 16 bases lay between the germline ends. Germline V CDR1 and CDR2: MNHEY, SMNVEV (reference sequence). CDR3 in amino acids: CASSFWAFRLETQYF. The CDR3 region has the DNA TGTGCCAGCAGTTTTTGGGCGTTTCGCCTGGAGACCCAGTACTTC.

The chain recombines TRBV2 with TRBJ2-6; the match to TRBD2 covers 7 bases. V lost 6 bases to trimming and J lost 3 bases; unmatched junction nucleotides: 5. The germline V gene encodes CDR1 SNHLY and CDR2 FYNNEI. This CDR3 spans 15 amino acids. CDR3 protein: CASRCGSHGANVLTF. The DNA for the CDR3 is TGTGCCAGCAGATGCGGGAGCCATGGGGCCAACGTCCTGACTTTC.

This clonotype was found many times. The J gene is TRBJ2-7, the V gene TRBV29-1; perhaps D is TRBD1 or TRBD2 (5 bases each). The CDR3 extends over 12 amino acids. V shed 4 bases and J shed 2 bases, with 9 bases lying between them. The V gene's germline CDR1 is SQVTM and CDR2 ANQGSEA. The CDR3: CSVGEGPYEQYF. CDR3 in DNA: TGCAGCGTTGGTGAGGGACCCTACGAGCAGTACTTC.

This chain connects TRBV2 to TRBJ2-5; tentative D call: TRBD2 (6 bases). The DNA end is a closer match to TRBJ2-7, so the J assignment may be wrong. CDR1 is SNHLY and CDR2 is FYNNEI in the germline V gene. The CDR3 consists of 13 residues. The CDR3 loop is CASRQTRDGEQYF. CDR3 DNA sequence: TGTGCCAGCAGGCAGACTAGAGACGGCGAGCAGTACTTC.

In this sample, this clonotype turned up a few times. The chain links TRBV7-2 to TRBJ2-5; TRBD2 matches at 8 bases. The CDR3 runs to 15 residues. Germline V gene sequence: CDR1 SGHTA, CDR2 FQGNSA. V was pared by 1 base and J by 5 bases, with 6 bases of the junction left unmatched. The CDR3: CASSLDPGLGETQYF. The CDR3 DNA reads TGTGCCAGCAGCTTAGATCCGGGACTAGGGGAGACCCAGTACTTC.

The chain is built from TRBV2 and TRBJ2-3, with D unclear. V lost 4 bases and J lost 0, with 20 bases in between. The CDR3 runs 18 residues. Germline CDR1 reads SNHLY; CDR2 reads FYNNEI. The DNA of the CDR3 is TGTGCCAGCAGTGTACCCCTTAGACGTCTCCCTAGCACAGATACGCAGTATTTT. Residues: CASSVPLRRLPSTDTQYF.

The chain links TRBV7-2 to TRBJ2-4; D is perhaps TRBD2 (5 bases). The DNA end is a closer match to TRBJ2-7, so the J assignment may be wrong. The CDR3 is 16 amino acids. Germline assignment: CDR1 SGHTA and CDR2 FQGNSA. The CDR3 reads CASSALPGWHGDEQYF. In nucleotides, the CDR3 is TGTGCCAGCAGCGCTTTACCGGGGTGGCATGGGGACGAGCAGTACTTC.

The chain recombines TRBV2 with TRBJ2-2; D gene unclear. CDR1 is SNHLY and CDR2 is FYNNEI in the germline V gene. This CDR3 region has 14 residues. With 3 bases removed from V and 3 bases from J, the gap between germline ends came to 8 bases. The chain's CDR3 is CASSEETYTGELFF. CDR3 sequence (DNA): TGTGCCAGCAGTGAGGAGACTTACACCGGGGAGCTGTTTTTT.

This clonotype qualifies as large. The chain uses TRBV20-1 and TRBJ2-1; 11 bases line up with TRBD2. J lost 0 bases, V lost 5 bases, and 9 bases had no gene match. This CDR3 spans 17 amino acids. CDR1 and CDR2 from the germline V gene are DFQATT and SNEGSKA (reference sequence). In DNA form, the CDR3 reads TGCAGTGCTCTCGGCCGGACTAGCGGGCACTCCTACAATGAGCAGTTCTTC. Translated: CSALGRTSGHSYNEQFF.

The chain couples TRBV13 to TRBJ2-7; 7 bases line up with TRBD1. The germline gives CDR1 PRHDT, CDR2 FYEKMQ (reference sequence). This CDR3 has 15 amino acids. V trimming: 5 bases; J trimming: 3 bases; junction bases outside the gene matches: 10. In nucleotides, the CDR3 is TGTGCCAGCAGCCTCCTCGGGACAGCCAGCTACGAGCAGTACTTC. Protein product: CASSLLGTASYEQYF.

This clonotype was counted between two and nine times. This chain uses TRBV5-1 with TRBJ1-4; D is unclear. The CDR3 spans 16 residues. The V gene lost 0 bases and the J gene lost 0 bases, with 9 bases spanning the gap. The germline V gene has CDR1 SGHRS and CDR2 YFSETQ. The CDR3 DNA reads TGCGCCAGCAGCTTGGGGAGGTTTGCAACTAATGAAAAACTGTTTTTT. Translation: CASSLGRFATNEKLFF.

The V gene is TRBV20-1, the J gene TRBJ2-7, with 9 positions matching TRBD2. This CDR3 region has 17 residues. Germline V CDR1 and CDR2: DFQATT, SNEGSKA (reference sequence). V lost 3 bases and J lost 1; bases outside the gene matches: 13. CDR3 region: CSASLAGGRVWSYEQYF. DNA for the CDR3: TGCAGTGCTAGTTTGGCGGGAGGGCGGGTTTGGTCCTACGAGCAGTACTTC.

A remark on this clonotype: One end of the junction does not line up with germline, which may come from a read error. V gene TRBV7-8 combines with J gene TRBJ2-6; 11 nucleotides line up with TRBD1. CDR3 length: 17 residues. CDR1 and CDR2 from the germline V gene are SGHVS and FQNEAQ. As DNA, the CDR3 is TGTGCCAGCAGCTTGCGGACAGGGGGCTCTGGGGCCAACGTCCCGACTTTC. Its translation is CASSLRTGGSGANVPTF.

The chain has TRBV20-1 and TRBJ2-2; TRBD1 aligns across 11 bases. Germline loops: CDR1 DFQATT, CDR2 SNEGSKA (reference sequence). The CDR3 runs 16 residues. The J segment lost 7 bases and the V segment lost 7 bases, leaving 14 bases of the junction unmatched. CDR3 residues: CSVPTWTGGVGGELFF. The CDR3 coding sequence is TGCAGTGTCCCCACCTGGACAGGGGGCGTGGGCGGGGAGCTGTTTTTT.

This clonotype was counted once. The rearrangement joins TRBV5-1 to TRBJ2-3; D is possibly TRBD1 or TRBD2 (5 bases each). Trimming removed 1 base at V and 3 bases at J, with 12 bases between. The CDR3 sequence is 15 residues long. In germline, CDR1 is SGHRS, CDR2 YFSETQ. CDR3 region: CASSLYQGPTDTQYF. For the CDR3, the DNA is TGCGCCAGCAGCTTGTACCAGGGACCGACAGATACGCAGTATTTT.

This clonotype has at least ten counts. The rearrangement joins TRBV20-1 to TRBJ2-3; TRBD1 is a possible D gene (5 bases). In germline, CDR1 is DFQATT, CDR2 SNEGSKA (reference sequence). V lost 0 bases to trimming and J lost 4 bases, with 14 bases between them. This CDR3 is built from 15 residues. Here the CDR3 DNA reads TGCAGTGCTAGAGATCAAGGGGCAGGACCAGATACGCAGTATTTT. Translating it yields CSARDQGAGPDTQYF.